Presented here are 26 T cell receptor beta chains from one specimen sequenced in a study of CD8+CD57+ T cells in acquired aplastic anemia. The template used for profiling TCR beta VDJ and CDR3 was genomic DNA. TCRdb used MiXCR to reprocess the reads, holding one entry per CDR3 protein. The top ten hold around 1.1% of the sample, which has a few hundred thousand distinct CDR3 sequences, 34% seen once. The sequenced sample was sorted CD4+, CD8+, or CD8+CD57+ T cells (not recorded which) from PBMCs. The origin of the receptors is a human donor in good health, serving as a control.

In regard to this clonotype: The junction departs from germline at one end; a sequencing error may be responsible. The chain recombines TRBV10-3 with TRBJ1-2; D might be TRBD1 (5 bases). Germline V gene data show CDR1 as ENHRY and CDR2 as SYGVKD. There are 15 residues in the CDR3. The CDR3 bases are TGTGCCAGCAGTGTACGCGACGGGGGGATCTATGGCTACACCTTC. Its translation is CASSVRDGGIYGYTF.

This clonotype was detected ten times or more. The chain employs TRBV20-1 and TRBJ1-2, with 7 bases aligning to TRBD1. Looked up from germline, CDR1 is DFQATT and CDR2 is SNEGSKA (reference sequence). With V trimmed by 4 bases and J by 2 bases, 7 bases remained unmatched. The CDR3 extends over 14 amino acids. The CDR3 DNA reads TGCAGTGCTATGGAGGGGGCGCAGAACTATGGCTACACCTTC. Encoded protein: CSAMEGAQNYGYTF.

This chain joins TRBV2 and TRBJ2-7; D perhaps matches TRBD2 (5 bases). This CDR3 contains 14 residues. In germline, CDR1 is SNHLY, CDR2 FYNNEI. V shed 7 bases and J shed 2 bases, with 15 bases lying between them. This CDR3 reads CASTLESGAYEQYF. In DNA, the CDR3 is TGTGCCAGCACCCTTGAGTCCGGGGCCTACGAGCAGTACTTC.

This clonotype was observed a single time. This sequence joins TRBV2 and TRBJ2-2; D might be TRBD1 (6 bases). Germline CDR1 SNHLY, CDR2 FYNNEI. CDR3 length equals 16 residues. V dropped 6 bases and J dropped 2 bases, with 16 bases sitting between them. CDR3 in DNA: TGTGCCAGCAGGGGGAGAAGGACAGAAAACACCGGGGAGCTGTTTTTT. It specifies CASRGRRTENTGELFF.

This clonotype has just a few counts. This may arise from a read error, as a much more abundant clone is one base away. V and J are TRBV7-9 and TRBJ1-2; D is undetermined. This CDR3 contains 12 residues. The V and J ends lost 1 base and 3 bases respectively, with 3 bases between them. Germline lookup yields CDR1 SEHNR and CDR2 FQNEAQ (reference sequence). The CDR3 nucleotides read TGTGCCAGCAGCTTAGAGCACTATGGCTACACCTTC. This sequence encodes CASSLEHYGYTF.

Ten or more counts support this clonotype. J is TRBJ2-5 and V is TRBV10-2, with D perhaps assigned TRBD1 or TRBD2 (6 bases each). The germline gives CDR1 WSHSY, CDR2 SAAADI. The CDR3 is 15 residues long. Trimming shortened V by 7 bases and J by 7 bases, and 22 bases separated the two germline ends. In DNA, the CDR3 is TGCGCCAGCACCGAGAGGACTATCCCAGGGGTGACCCAGTACTTC. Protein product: CASTERTIPGVTQYF.

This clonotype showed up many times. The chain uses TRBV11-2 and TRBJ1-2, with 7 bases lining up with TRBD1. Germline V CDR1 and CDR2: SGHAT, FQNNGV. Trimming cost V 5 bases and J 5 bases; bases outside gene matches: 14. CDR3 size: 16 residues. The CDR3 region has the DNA TGTGCCAGCAGCATACGACAGGGAAGGGTCGAGTATGGCTACACCTTC. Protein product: CASSIRQGRVEYGYTF.

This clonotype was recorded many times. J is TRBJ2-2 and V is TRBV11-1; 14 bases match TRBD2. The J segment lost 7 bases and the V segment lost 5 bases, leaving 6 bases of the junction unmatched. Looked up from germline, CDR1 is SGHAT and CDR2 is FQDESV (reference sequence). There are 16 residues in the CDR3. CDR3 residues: CASSPRGLAGGGELFF. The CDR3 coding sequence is TGTGCCAGCAGCCCACGAGGACTAGCGGGAGGCGGGGAGCTGTTTTTT.

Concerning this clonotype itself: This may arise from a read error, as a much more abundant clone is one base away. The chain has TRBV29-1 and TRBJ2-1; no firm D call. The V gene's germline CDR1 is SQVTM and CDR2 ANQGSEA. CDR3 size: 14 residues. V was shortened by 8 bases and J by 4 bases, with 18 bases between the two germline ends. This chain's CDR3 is CSFRSAQRYNEQFF. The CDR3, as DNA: TGCAGCTTTCGGTCGGCCCAGCGATACAATGAGCAGTTCTTC.

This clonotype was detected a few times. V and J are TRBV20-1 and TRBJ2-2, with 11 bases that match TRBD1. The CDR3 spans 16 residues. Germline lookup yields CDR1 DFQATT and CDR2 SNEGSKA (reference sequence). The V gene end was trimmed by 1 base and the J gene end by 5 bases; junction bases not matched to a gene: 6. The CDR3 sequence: CSARVPGQGGTGELFF. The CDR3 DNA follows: TGCAGTGCTAGAGTACCGGGACAGGGGGGGACCGGGGAGCTGTTTTTT.

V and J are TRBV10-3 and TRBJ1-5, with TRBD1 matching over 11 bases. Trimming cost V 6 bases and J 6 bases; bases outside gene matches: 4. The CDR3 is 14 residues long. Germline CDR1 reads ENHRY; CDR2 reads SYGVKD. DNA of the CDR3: TGTGCCATCAGGGGACAGGGGGTCACTCAGCCCCAGCATTTT. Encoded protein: CAIRGQGVTQPQHF.

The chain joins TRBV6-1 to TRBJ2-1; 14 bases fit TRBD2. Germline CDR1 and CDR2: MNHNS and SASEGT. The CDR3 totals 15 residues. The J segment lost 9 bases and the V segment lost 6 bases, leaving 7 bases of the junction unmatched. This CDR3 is CASSRGTSGSIEQFF. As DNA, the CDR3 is TGTGCCAGCAGCCGAGGGACTAGCGGGAGCATTGAGCAGTTCTTC.

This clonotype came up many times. In nucleotides, the CDR3 is TGCAGTGCTATTTCAGGGGGCATTAGGGAGACCCAGTACTTC. Translation: CSAISGGIRETQYF. The gene calls are TRBV20-1 and TRBJ2-5, with 8 bases identical to TRBD1. Germline lookup yields CDR1 DFQATT and CDR2 SNEGSKA (reference sequence). V trimming: 4 bases; J trimming: 5 bases; junction bases outside the gene matches: 9. CDR3 length: 14 amino acids.

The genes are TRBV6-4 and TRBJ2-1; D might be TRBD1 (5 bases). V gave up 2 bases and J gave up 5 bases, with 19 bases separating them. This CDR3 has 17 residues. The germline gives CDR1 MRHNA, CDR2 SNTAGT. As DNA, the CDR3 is TGTGCCAGCAGTGACCCGGCCTTATGGGGCAGACACAATGAGCAGTTCTTC. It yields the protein CASSDPALWGRHNEQFF.

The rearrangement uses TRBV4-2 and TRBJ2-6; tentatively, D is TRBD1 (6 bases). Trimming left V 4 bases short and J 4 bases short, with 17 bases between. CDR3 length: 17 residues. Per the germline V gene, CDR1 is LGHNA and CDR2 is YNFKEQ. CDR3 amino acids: CASSRRRGGPGANVLTF. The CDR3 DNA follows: TGTGCCAGCAGCCGGAGGAGAGGGGGACCCGGGGCCAACGTCCTGACTTTC.

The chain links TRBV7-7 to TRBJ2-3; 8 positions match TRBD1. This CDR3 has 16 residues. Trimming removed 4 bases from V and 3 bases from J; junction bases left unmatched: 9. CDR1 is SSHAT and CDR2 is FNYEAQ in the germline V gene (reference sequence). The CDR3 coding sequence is TGTGCCAGCAGCTCTCTTTCCGGGACAGGTACAGATACGCAGTATTTT. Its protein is CASSSLSGTGTDTQYF.

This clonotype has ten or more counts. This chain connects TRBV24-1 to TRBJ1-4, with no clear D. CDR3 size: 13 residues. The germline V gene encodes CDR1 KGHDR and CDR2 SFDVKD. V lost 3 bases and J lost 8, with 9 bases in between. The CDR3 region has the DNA TGTGCCACCAGTGATCCCAAAGGCGAAAAACTGTTTTTT. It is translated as CATSDPKGEKLFF.

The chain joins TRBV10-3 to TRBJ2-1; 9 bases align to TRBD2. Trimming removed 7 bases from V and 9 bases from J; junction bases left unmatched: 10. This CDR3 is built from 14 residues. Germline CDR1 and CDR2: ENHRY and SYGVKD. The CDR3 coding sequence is TGTGCCATCAAAGGCGGGGGGGCCGAAGTTGAGCAGTTCTTC. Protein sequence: CAIKGGGAEVEQFF.

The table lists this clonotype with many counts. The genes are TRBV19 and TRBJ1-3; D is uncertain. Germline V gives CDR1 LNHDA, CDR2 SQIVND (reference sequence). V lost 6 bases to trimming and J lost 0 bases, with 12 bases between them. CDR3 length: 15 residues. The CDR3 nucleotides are TGTGCCAGTAGCCTGACCGCCAGCTCTGGAAACACCATATATTTT. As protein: CASSLTASSGNTIYF.

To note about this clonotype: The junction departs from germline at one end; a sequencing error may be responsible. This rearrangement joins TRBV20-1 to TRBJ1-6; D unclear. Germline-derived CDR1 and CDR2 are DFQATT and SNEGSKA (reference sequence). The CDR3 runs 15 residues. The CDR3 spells CGARVTTPLDSPLHF. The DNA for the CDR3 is TGCGGTGCTAGAGTCACTACTCCTCTCGATTCACCCCTCCACTTT.

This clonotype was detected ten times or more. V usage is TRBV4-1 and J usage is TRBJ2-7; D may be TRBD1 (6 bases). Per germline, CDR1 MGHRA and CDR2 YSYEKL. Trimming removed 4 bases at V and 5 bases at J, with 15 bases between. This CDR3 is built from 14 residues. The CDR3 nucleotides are TGCGCCAGCAGCCGGACGGGACACGGGGACGAGCAGTACTTC. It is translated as CASSRTGHGDEQYF.

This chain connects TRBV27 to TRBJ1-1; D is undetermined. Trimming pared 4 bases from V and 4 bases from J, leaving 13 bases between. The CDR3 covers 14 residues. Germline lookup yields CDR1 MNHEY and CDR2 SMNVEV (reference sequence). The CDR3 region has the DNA TGTGCCAGCAGTTATCGGGGTGCCGGCACTGAAGCTTTCTTT. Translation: CASSYRGAGTEAFF.

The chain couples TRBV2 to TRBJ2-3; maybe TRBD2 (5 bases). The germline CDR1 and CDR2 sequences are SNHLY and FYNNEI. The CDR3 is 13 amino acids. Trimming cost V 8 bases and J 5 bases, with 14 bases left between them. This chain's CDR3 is CASSLEVRDTQYF. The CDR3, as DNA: TGTGCCAGCTCACTGGAGGTGAGAGATACGCAGTATTTT.

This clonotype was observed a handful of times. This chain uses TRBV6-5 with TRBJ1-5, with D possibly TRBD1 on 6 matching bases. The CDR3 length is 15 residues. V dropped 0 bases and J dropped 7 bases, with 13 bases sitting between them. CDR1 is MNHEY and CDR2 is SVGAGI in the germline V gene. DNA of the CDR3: TGTGCCAGCAGTTACTCGGTAGAGGGGGGACAGCCCCAGCATTTT. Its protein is CASSYSVEGGQPQHF.

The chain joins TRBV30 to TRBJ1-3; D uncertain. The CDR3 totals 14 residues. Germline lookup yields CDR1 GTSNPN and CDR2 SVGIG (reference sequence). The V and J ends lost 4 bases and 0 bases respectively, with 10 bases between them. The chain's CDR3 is CAWNPGNSGNTIYF. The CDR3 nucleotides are TGTGCCTGGAATCCTGGCAACTCTGGAAACACCATATATTTT.

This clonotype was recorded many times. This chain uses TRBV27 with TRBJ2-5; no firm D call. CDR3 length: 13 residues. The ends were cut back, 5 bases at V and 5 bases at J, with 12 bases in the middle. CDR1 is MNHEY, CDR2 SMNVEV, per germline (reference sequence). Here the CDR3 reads CASSHDKLETQYF. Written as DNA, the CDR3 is TGTGCCAGCAGTCACGACAAGCTGGAGACCCAGTACTTC.